The 21 T cell receptor beta chains in this list originate from one sample, sequenced in a study of CD8 T cells in ankylosing spondylitis. Antigens of these TCRs are unknown. A single record per CDR3 protein comes from TCRdb applying MiXCR to the 5' RACE reads. The table lists 670,000 or so distinct CDR3 sequences, roughly 19% of them singletons. General study results and limits: It appeared that ankylosing spondylitis blood was characterized by a TCR beta motif of about eight highly homologous variants.

Material for sequencing was blood, either unsorted or a sorted T cell fraction (not recorded which). These TCRs come from a male donor with ankylosing spondylitis.

This chain connects TRBV5-1 to TRBJ1-4, with TRBD1 identical over 9 bases. Trimming at V came to 0 bases and at J to 13 bases, leaving 10 bases not matched to a gene. The CDR3 covers 15 residues. The germline CDR1 and CDR2 sequences are SGHRS and YFSETQ. The CDR3 DNA sequence: TGCGCCAGCAGCTTGGGGGCTGTCGGGACAGGGCGACTGTTTTTT. Translation gives CASSLGAVGTGRLFF.

This clonotype has more than one count but fewer than ten. V and J are TRBV7-3 and TRBJ2-1; the match to TRBD2 covers 11 bases. V was pared by 2 bases and J by 0 bases, with 18 bases of the junction left unmatched. The CDR3 sequence is 22 residues long. Germline lookup yields CDR1 SGHTA and CDR2 FQGTGA. The CDR3 DNA is TGTGCCAGCAGCTTACGGGCAGGGACTAGCGGTGTACGCCCGAGCTCCTACAATGAGCAGTTCTTC. Translating gives CASSLRAGTSGVRPSSYNEQFF.

The chain employs TRBV6-1 and TRBJ1-1; no clear D gene. V lost 8 bases to trimming and J lost 0 bases, with 16 bases between them. The CDR3 totals 15 residues. CDR1 is MNHNS and CDR2 is SASEGT in the germline V gene. This chain's CDR3 is CASRRDGLLNTEAFF. The CDR3 nucleotides are TGTGCCAGCCGCCGGGATGGGCTTTTGAACACTGAAGCTTTCTTT.

The gene calls are TRBV20-1 and TRBJ2-6; D is possibly TRBD1 or TRBD2 (5 bases each). V dropped 3 bases and J dropped 0 bases, with 12 bases sitting between them. The CDR3 has 16 residues. In germline, CDR1 is DFQATT, CDR2 SNEGSKA (reference sequence). The CDR3 loop reads CSARGVAPSGANVLTF. The CDR3 nucleotides are TGCAGTGCTAGGGGGGTAGCGCCCTCTGGGGCCAACGTCCTGACTTTC.

This chain's CDR3 is CASSDLAGGSPGTDTQYF. DNA of the CDR3: TGTGCCAGCAGTGATTTAGCGGGAGGGAGTCCTGGCACAGATACGCAGTATTTT. The chain is built from TRBV6-1 and TRBJ2-3; 11 nucleotides line up with TRBD2. In germline, CDR1 is MNHNS, CDR2 SASEGT. The length of the CDR3 is 18 residues. Trimming removed 3 bases from V and 1 base from J; junction bases left unmatched: 9.

J is TRBJ1-4 and V is TRBV4-2; D unresolved. Trimming cost V 0 bases and J 14 bases, with 7 bases left between them. CDR3 size: 11 residues. Germline lookup yields CDR1 LGHNA and CDR2 YNFKEQ. The chain's CDR3 is CASSQDSFLFF. CDR3 bases: TGTGCCAGCAGCCAAGACAGTTTTCTGTTTTTT.

In this sample, this clonotype turned up a few times. The J gene is TRBJ1-1, the V gene TRBV7-9; no firm D call. CDR1 and CDR2 from the germline V gene are SEHNR and FQNEAQ (reference sequence). The CDR3 is made up of 13 amino acids. The V end lost 5 bases, the J end lost 6 bases, and 13 bases lay between the germline ends. The CDR3 DNA reads TGTGCCAGCAGCCCCCCGGGTGCCCCTGAAGCTTTCTTT. This codes for CASSPPGAPEAFF.

The table lists this clonotype with a few counts. The chain is built from TRBV20-1 and TRBJ2-7; 10 positions agree with TRBD2. The CDR3 contains 15 residues. V dropped 0 bases and J dropped 7; count of bases not matched to a gene: 9. CDR1 is DFQATT, CDR2 SNEGSKA, per germline (reference sequence). The CDR3 loop reads CSARDEREGLIEQYF. Written as DNA, the CDR3 is TGCAGTGCTAGAGATGAGCGGGAGGGCCTTATTGAGCAGTACTTC.

This chain uses TRBV4-1 with TRBJ2-1, with a possible D match to TRBD1 (5 bases). CDR1 and CDR2 (germline): MGHRA, YSYEKL. This CDR3 has 15 residues. The ends were cut back, 1 base at V and 10 bases at J, with 17 bases in the middle. CDR3: CASSQVGAGDTEQFF. CDR3 DNA sequence: TGCGCCAGCAGCCAAGTTGGGGCTGGGGATACCGAGCAGTTCTTC.

This chain links TRBV10-3 with TRBJ2-7; 9 bases agree with TRBD1. J gave up 3 bases and V 9 bases, and 9 bases lay outside the gene matches. CDR3 length equals 14 residues. Germline CDR1 reads ENHRY; CDR2 reads SYGVKD. The CDR3 DNA is TGTGCCATACGCGCGGACAGGGGAAACTACGAGCAGTACTTC. The encoded protein is CAIRADRGNYEQYF.

J is TRBJ1-5 and V is TRBV20-1; 9 nucleotides agree with TRBD1. This CDR3 comprises 15 residues. Losses at the gene ends were 6 bases for V and 4 bases for J; bases not matched to a gene: 10. Germline V lookup: CDR1 DFQATT, CDR2 SNEGSKA (reference sequence). The CDR3 region has the DNA TGCAGTGCGCCTATAGCCGGGACAGGGAATCAGCCCCAGCATTTT. Translated: CSAPIAGTGNQPQHF.

This clonotype appeared a few times. The genes are TRBV20-1 and TRBJ2-1; no reliable D call. The V end lost 5 bases, the J end lost 5 bases, and 22 bases lay between the germline ends. The CDR3 totals 16 residues. Germline CDR1 DFQATT, CDR2 SNEGSKA (reference sequence). CDR3 bases: TGCAGTGCTGGCTCCGTTCAACCTCGACAAAACAATGAGCAGTTCTTC. Translating it yields CSAGSVQPRQNNEQFF.

This clonotype has just a few counts. The rearrangement joins TRBV20-1 to TRBJ1-5, with D possibly being TRBD1 (6 bases). The length of the CDR3 is 16 residues. CDR1 and CDR2 (germline): DFQATT, SNEGSKA (reference sequence). The V gene lost 1 base and the J gene lost 1 base, with 14 bases spanning the gap. CDR3 protein: CSARGGRGASNQPQHF. The CDR3 nucleotides are TGCAGTGCTAGAGGGGGGCGGGGGGCCAGCAATCAGCCCCAGCATTTT.

This clonotype was seen more than once but under ten times. The genes are TRBV2 and TRBJ2-7, with unresolved D. The ends were cut back, 4 bases at V and 0 bases at J, with 7 bases in the middle. CDR3 size: 13 residues. CDR1 SNHLY and CDR2 FYNNEI come from the germline V gene. DNA for the CDR3: TGTGCCAGCAGTGTTGCAGGCTCCTACGAGCAGTACTTC. Translation: CASSVAGSYEQYF. Looking up the rest from reference TRBV2 and TRBJ2-7 gives the full variable domain: EPEVTQTPSHQVTQMGQEVILRCVPISNHLYFYWYRQILGQKVEFLVSFYNNEISEKSEIFDDQFSVERPDGSNFTLKIRSTKLEDSAMYFCASSVAGSYEQYFGPGTRLTVT.

This clonotype has a handful of counts. This chain links TRBV7-8 with TRBJ2-1; weak D call: TRBD2 (6 bases). Germline V gives CDR1 SGHVS, CDR2 FQNEAQ. The length of the CDR3 is 15 residues. Trimming left V 1 base short and J 8 bases short, with 15 bases between. CDR3 loop: CASSLGGGWRYEQFF. CDR3 bases: TGTGCCAGCAGCTTAGGAGGAGGGTGGCGTTATGAGCAGTTCTTC.

This clonotype was seen a few times. The rearrangement uses TRBV4-3 and TRBJ2-3; 9 bases fit TRBD1. This CDR3 comprises 18 residues. The germline V gene encodes CDR1 LGHNA and CDR2 YSLEER. With V trimmed by 4 bases and J by 1 base, 12 bases remained unmatched. In DNA, the CDR3 is TGCGCCAGCAGCCGAGGAACCCCGGGACAGGGTGGCACAGATACGCAGTATTTT. Translated, it gives CASSRGTPGQGGTDTQYF.

This clonotype was recorded a few times. The rearrangement joins TRBV27 to TRBJ2-7; 9 bases agree with TRBD2. Per germline, CDR1 MNHEY and CDR2 SMNVEV (reference sequence). This CDR3 contains 15 residues. Germline trimming cut 4 bases from V and 2 bases from J; bases unmatched to any gene: 6. For the CDR3, the DNA is TGTGCCAGCAGTTCCCCCGGGACTAGCACCTACGAGCAGTACTTC. Amino acid sequence: CASSSPGTSTYEQYF.

V gene TRBV2 combines with J gene TRBJ2-7; 8 nucleotides align to TRBD2. Germline lookup yields CDR1 SNHLY and CDR2 FYNNEI. The CDR3 has 16 amino acids. The V segment lost 3 bases and the J segment 1 base; nucleotides outside the gene matches: 8. CDR3 DNA sequence: TGTGCCAGCAGTGATCCAAGGACTAGCATGTCCTACGAGCAGTACTTC. Translating gives CASSDPRTSMSYEQYF.

This clonotype was counted at least ten times. The gene calls are TRBV27 and TRBJ1-5; D is ambiguous. Germline V gene data show CDR1 as MNHEY and CDR2 as SMNVEV (reference sequence). V gave up 2 bases and J gave up 4 bases, with 9 bases separating them. The CDR3 contains 14 residues. The CDR3 is CASSLKRQNQPQHF. CDR3 bases: TGTGCCAGCAGTTTAAAAAGGCAGAATCAGCCCCAGCATTTT.

This clonotype was seen a few times. The chain has TRBV5-1 and TRBJ1-1; D is perhaps TRBD1 (5 bases). This CDR3 has 17 amino acids. CDR1 and CDR2 (germline): SGHRS, YFSETQ. Trimming shortened V by 0 bases and J by 0 bases, and 15 bases separated the two germline ends. The CDR3 reads CASSLALSVQVNTEAFF. Written as DNA, the CDR3 is TGCGCCAGCAGCTTGGCCTTATCCGTACAGGTGAACACTGAAGCTTTCTTT.

This clonotype is a singleton in its sample. The chain carries TRBV7-2 and TRBJ2-5; 10 bases are a match to TRBD2. CDR3 size: 16 residues. J gave up 5 bases and V 1 base, and 7 bases lay outside the gene matches. Per germline, CDR1 SGHTA and CDR2 FQGNSA. The CDR3 loop reads CASSLVSSGSWETQYF. CDR3 coding DNA: TGTGCCAGCAGCTTAGTATCTAGCGGGAGCTGGGAGACCCAGTACTTC.